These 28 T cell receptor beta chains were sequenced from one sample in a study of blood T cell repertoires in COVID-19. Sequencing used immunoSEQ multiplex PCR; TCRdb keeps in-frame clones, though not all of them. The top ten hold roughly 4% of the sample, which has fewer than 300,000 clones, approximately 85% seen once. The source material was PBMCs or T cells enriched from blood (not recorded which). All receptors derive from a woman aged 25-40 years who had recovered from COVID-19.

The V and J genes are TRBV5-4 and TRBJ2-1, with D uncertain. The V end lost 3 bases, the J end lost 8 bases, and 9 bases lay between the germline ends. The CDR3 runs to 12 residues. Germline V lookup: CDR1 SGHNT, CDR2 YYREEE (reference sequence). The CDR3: CASSSKQHEQFF. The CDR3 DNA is TGTGCCAGCAGCTCGAAACAGCATGAGCAGTTCTTC. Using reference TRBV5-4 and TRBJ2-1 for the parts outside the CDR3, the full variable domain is ETGVTQSPTHLIKTRGQQVTLRCSSQSGHNTVSWYQQALGQGPQFIFQYYREEENGRGNFPPRFSGLQFPNYSSELNVNALELDDSALYLCASSSKQHEQFFGPGTRLTVL.

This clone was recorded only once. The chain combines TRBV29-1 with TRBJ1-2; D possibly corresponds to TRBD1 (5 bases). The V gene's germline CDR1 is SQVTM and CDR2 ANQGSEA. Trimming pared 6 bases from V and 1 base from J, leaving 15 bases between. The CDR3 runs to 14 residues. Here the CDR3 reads CSVGTGEHNYGYTF. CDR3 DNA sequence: TGCAGCGTGGGTACGGGGGAACATAACTATGGCTACACCTTC.

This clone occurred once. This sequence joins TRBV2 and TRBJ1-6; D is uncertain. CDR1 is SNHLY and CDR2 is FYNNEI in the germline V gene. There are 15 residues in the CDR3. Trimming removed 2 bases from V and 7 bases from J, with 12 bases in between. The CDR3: CASSEQVQRNSPLHF. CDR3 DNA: TGTGCCAGCAGTGAACAGGTACAGAGAAATTCACCCCTCCACTTT.

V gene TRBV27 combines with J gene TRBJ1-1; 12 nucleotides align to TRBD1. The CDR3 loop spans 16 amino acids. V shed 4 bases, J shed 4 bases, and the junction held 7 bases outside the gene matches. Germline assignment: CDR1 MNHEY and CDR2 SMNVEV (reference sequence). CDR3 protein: CASSSLGTGGVTEAFF. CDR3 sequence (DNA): TGTGCCAGCAGTTCCCTCGGGACAGGGGGCGTCACTGAAGCTTTCTTT.

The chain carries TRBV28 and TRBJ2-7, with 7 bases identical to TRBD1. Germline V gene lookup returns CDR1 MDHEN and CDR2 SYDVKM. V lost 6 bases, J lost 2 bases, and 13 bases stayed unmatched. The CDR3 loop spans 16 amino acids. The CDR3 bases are TGTGCCAGCAGGTCCTCACGGGACAGTGTTACCTACGAGCAGTACTTC. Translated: CASRSSRDSVTYEQYF.

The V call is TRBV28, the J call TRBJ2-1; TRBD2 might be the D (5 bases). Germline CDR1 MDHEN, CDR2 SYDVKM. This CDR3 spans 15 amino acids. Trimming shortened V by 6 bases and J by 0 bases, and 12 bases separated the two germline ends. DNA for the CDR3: TGTGCCAGCAGCCAAGGTGGGAGCTCCTACAATGAGCAGTTCTTC. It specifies CASSQGGSSYNEQFF.

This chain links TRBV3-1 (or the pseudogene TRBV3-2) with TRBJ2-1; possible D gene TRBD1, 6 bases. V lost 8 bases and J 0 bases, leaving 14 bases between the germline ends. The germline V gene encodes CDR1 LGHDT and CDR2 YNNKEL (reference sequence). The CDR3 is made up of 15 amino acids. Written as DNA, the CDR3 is TGTGCCAGCCGCAGGGGCGAGAGCTCCTACAATGAGCAGTTCTTC. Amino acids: CASRRGESSYNEQFF.

The DNA for the CDR3 is TGCGCCAGCAGCTTGCGTGCAGGTACCTCTGGAAACACCATATATTTT. Translation: CASSLRAGTSGNTIYF. This chain links TRBV5-1 with TRBJ1-3, with D unclear. This CDR3 has 16 amino acids. V was cut by 1 base and J by 0 bases, with 11 bases left in between. Germline values: CDR1 SGHRS, CDR2 YFSETQ. The complete variable domain, with remaining parts taken from reference TRBV5-1 and TRBJ1-3, reads KAGVTQTPRYLIKTRGQQVTLSCSPISGHRSVSWYQQTPGQGLQFLFEYFSETQRNKGNFPGRFSGRQFSNSRSEMNVSTLELGDSALYLCASSLRAGTSGNTIYFGEGSWLTVV.

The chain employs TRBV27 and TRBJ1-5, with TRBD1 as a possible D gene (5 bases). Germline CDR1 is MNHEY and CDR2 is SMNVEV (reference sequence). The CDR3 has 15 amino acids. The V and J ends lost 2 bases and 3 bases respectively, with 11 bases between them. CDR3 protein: CASSLGGGFNQPQHF. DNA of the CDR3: TGTGCCAGCAGTTTAGGGGGGGGGTTCAATCAGCCCCAGCATTTT.

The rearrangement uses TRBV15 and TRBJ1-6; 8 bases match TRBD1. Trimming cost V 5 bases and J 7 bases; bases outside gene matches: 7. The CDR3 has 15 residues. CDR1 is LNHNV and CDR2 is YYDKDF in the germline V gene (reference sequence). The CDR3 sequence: CATSQGQDRNSPLHF. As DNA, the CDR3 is TGTGCCACCAGCCAGGGACAGGACAGAAATTCACCCCTCCACTTT.

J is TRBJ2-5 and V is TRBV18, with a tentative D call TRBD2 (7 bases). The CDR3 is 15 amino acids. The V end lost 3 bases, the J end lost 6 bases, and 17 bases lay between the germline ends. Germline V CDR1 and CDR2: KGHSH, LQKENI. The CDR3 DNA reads TGTGCCAGCTCACCTGCGGGGGCCACAGGAAAGACCCAGTACTTC. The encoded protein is CASSPAGATGKTQYF.

Written as DNA, the CDR3 is TGTGCCTGGACCCATGGACAGCGAACAGATACGCAGTATTTT. This translates into CAWTHGQRTDTQYF. The V call is TRBV30, the J call TRBJ2-3; TRBD1 is a possible D gene (6 bases). In germline, CDR1 is GTSNPN, CDR2 SVGIG (reference sequence). The CDR3 is 14 amino acids. Between the trimmed V and J ends, which lost 4 bases and 3 bases, there was a span of 14 bases.

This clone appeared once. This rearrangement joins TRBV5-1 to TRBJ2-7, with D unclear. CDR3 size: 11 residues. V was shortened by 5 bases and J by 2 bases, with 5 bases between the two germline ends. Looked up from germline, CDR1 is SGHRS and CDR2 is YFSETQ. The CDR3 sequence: CASSSPYEQYF. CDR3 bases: TGCGCCAGCAGTAGTCCCTACGAGCAGTACTTC.

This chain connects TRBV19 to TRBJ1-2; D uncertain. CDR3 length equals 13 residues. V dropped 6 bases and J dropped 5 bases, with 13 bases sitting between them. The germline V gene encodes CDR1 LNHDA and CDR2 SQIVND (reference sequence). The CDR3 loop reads CASRKPGSYGYTF. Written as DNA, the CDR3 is TGTGCCAGTAGGAAACCAGGATCGTATGGCTACACCTTC. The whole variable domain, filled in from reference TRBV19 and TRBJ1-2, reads DGGITQSPKYLFRKEGQNVTLSCEQNLNHDAMYWYRQDPGQGLRLIYYSQIVNDFQKGDIAEGYSVSREKKESFPLTVTSAQKNPTAFYLCASRKPGSYGYTFGSGTRLTVV.

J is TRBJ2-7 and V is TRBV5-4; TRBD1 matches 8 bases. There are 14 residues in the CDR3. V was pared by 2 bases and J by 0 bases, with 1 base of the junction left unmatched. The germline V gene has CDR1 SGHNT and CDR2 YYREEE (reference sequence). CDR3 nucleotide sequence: TGTGCCAGCAGCTTCACAGGGGGCTCCTACGAGCAGTACTTC. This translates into CASSFTGGSYEQYF. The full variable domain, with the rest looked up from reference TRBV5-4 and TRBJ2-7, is ETGVTQSPTHLIKTRGQQVTLRCSSQSGHNTVSWYQQALGQGPQFIFQYYREEENGRGNFPPRFSGLQFPNYSSELNVNALELDDSALYLCASSFTGGSYEQYFGPGTRLTVT.

Written as DNA, the CDR3 is TGTGCCAGCAGCGACGGGACTTTGGGAAACACCATATATTTT. Protein product: CASSDGTLGNTIYF. The rearrangement uses TRBV7-2 and TRBJ1-3; D is possibly TRBD1 (5 bases). Germline CDR1 and CDR2: SGHTA and FQGNSA. The V end lost 5 bases, the J end lost 4 bases, and 12 bases lay between the germline ends. The CDR3 extends over 14 amino acids.

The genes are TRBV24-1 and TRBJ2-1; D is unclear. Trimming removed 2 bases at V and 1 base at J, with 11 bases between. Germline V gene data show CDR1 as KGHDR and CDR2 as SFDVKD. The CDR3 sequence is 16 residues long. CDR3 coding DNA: TGTGCCACCAGTGATTCGAGGCATGCATCCTACAATGAGCAGTTCTTC. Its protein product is CATSDSRHASYNEQFF.

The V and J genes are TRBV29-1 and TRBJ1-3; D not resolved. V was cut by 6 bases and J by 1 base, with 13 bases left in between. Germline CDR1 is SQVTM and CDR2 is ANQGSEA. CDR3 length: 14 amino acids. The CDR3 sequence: CSVLIVESGNTIYF. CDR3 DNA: TGCAGCGTCTTAATAGTTGAATCTGGAAACACCATATATTTT.

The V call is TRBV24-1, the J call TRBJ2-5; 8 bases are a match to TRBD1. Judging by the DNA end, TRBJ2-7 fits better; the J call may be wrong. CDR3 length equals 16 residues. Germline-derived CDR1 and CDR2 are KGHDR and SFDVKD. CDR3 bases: TGTGCCACCAGTGATTTTGGGAGGACAGGGAGCTACGAGCAGTACTTC. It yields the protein CATSDFGRTGSYEQYF.

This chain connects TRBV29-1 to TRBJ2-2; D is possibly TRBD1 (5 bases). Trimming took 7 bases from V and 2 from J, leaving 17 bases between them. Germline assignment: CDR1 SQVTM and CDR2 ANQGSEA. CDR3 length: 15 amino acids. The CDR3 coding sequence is TGCAGCGCAAGACTGTGGACACCAAACACCGGGGAGCTGTTTTTT. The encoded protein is CSARLWTPNTGELFF.

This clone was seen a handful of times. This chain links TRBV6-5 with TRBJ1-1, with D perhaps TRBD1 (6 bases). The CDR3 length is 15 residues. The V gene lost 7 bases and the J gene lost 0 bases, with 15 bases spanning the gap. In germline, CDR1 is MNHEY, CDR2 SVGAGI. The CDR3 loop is CASIDLQGLNTEAFF. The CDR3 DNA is TGTGCCAGCATCGACTTACAGGGACTGAACACTGAAGCTTTCTTT.

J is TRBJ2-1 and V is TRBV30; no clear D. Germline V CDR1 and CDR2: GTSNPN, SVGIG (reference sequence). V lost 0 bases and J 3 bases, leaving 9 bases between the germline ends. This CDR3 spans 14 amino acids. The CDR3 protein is CAWSVMSFYNEQFF. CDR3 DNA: TGTGCCTGGAGTGTAATGTCGTTCTACAATGAGCAGTTCTTC.

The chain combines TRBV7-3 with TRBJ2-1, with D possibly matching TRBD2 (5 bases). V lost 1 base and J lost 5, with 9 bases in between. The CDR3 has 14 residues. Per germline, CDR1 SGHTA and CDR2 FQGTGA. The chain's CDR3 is CASSLSLTNNEQFF. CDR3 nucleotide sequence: TGTGCCAGCAGCTTAAGTTTGACTAACAATGAGCAGTTCTTC. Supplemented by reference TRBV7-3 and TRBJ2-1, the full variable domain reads GAGVSQTPSNKVTEKGKYVELRCDPISGHTALYWYRQSLGQGPEFLIYFQGTGAADDSGLPNDRFFAVRPEGSVSTLKIQRTERGDSAVYLCASSLSLTNNEQFFGPGTRLTVL.

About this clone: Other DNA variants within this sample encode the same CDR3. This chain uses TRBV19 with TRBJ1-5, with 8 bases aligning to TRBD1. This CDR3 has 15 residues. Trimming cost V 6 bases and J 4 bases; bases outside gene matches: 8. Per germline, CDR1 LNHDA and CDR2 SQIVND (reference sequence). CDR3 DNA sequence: TGTGCCAGTAGGACCACAGGGGGAGGTAATCAGCCCCAGCATTTT. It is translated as CASRTTGGGNQPQHF.

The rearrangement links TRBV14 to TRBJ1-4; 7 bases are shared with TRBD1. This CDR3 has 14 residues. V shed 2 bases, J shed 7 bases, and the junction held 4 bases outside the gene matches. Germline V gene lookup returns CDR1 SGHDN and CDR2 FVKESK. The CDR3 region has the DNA TGTGCCAGCAGCCAAAGGGACAGATTTGAAAAACTGTTTTTT. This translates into CASSQRDRFEKLFF.

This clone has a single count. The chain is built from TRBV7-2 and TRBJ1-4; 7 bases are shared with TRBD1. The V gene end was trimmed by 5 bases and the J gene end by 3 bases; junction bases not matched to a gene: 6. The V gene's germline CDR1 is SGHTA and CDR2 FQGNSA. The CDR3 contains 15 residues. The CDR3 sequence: CASSPRQGPNEKLFF. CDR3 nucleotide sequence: TGTGCCAGCAGCCCCCGACAGGGCCCTAATGAAAAACTGTTTTTT.

CDR3 amino acids: CASSLEGAYNEQFF. In DNA form, the CDR3 reads TGCGCCAGCAGCTTGGAAGGAGCATACAATGAGCAGTTCTTC. The J gene is TRBJ2-1, the V gene TRBV5-1; no reliable D call. The CDR3 is made up of 14 amino acids. V was shortened by 0 bases and J by 4 bases, with 8 bases between the two germline ends. The germline V gene encodes CDR1 SGHRS and CDR2 YFSETQ.

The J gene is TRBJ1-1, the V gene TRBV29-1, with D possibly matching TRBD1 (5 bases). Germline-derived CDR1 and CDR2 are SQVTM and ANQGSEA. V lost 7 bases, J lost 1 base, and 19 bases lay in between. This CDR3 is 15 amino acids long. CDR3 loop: CSGGGAQPTNTEAFF. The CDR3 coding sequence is TGCAGCGGGGGTGGGGCCCAACCGACGAACACTGAAGCTTTCTTT. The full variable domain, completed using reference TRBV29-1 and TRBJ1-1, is SAVISQKPSRDICQRGTSLTIQCQVDSQVTMMFWYRQQPGQSLTLIATANQGSEATYESGFVIDKFPISRPNLTFSTLTVSNMSPEDSSIYLCSGGGAQPTNTEAFFGQGTRLTVV.